This T cell receptor (beta chain) was documented in a study of blood T cell repertoires in COVID-19. About the research overall: T cells, B-cell-depleted T cells, or PBMCs provided the cDNA or gDNA that served as material.

Using immunoSEQ multiplex PCR, the repertoire was profiled, and TCRdb retains in-frame clones only, with some absent. The sample lists about 50,000 clones; over 80% were seen once. V was clipped by 3 bases and J by 3 bases, with 8 bases between them. In germline, CDR1 is LNHDA, CDR2 SQIVND (reference sequence). The CDR3 length is 13 residues. The gene calls are TRBV19 and TRBJ1-1, with D perhaps matching TRBD1 (5 bases). Sequencing used peripheral blood. This receptor was taken from a human donor in a cohort sampled during active COVID-19. The CDR3 nucleotides read TGTGCCAGTAGTATCGGAGGGGACACTGAAGCTTTCTTT. It is translated as CASSIGGDTEAFF.